The entry below gives a single T cell receptor (beta chain) sequence along with its context. The antigen remains undetermined. This sample was included in a study of PD-1 blockade in classical Hodgkin lymphoma. Overall study findings and caveats: Newly diagnosed patients and complete responders had comparable diversity at baseline.

The assay was immunoSEQ multiplex PCR, and TCRdb's table has in-frame clones only and misses some. The sample includes more than 20,000 clones, approximately 70% seen only once; the top ten take 0.95% to 1.5%. CDR3 length: 17 residues. V was pared by 2 bases and J by 6 bases, with 12 bases of the junction left unmatched. From germline, CDR1 is ENHRY and CDR2 SYGVKD. Regarding time point: cycle 4 day 1 (C4D1), after more than five weeks of nivolumab. The patients all showed relapse after autologous stem cell transplantation, while their brentuximab vedotin exposure varied. Investigators isolated CD4+ T cells from thawed PBMCs through magnetic negative selection.

The rearrangement uses TRBV10-3 and TRBJ2-3; TRBD2 agrees at 9 bases. The source of this sequence is a human donor with classical Hodgkin lymphoma. Sequences were derived from CD4+ T cells from blood, sampled before the fourth cycle of nivolumab. The CDR3 spells CAISEGQGTSWGDTQYF. CDR3 nucleotide sequence: TGTGCCATCAGTGAGGGACAAGGGACTAGCTGGGGGGATACGCAGTATTTT.